This T cell receptor beta chain was identified in a study of cytotoxic CD8 clonotypes in ibrutinib-treated CLL. Across the whole study: Partial response occurred in around 24 patients and complete response in 2; at median around 5.5 years, 14 remained remitted and approximately 12 progressed. Study-wide findings and caveats: Age-matched healthy donor levels were exceeded by baseline clonality, which tracked circulating CD8+ T-cell counts.

Assay used: immunoSEQ multiplex PCR; TCRdb lists only in-frame clones, some missing. The sample consists of 150,000 to 200,000 clones, roughly 88% of them appearing once. CDR1 is SQVTM, CDR2 ANQGSEA, per germline. The CDR3 consists of 15 residues. V lost 4 bases to trimming and J lost 5 bases, with 21 bases between them. Notes on this clone: Its antigen is still unknown.

Libraries of TCR beta were made from 2 to 2.5 micrograms of genomic DNA that came from cryopreserved PBMCs. This clonotype originated in a human donor with chronic lymphocytic leukemia. This material consisted of PBMCs, taken at disease progression, from a patient treated with ibrutinib. This rearrangement joins TRBV29-1 to TRBJ2-7; D could derive from TRBD1 or TRBD2 (5 bases each). DNA for the CDR3: TGCAGCGTTGGAGGGGCGGCCGGACACCCGAACGAGCAGTACTTC. Its translation is CSVGGAAGHPNEQYF.